This TCR beta chain was found in a study of shared clonotypes between healthy human individuals (dated by TCRdb to 2019 to 2021). Broadly, across the study: A few men and two women, aged 18 to 49 years, made up the cohort. The study deeply sequenced blood TCR repertoires of several healthy adults to estimate repertoire size and the extent of clonotype sharing between individuals. Between about 0.85 and 9.5 billion PBMCs per donor were obtained by leukapheresis. For each donor, CD4 naive and CD4 memory were each given three plates, CD8 naive was given two plates, and CD8 memory was given one plate. To increase sequencing depth and limit assay-specific biases, TCR repertoire library preparation and sequencing were carried out by different laboratories using diverse techniques. Study-wide conclusions, independent of this receptor: Compared with non-shared clonotypes, the clonotypes found in all four sorted-subset donors had higher generation probabilities. Estimated clonotype richness was generally larger for naive than for memory subsets. Rarefaction of sorted-subset datasets indicated incomplete sequencing despite the large sequencing depth. Across a few donors, approximately 5% of naive CD4, roughly 3.5% of naive CD8, around 2.5% of memory CD4, and roughly 0.4% of memory CD8 clonotypes were shared. Because the study included only a small number of donors, the genetic and exposure-history diversity represented was limited. Based on pairwise subsampling, the degree of clonotype sharing among donors was expected to be affected by sequencing depth. Only blood was sampled, and tissue TCR repertoires likely differ from those in blood.

TCR CDR3 regions were amplified from genomic DNA by multiplex PCR using the deep immunoSEQ assay. Extracted genomic DNA from each cell subset was distributed evenly across all wells of several immunoSEQ 96-well plates, and each plate was treated as a replicate. For sorted subsets, 200 to 250 ng of genomic DNA, equivalent to around 30,000 T cell genomes, went into each replicate PCR. Purified libraries were quantified with a Qubit 3.0 fluorometer, sized on a Bioanalyzer 2100, and re-quantified with the KAPA Library Quantification kit. Every immunoSEQ 96-well plate was sequenced on a separate single-read 150-cycle Illumina NextSeq 550 flow cell. As for the original processing: Because the immunoSEQ output held only junctional sequences and lacked quality scores, the filtering could not match the filtering applied to full-length reads. Sequences were annotated with PyIR, a Python wrapper for IgBLAST v1.9, using IMGT germline references to assign V/J genes and CDR3. Reads with weak V/J assignments (E-value above 1e-6), missing CDR3, stop codons, out-of-frame junctions, or ambiguous translated residues were removed. V3J clonotypes were defined as sequences sharing the same inferred V gene, J gene, and CDR3 amino acid sequence. To compute the percentage overlap between repertoires, the number of shared unique clonotypes was divided by the size of the smaller repertoire. Three approaches were used to assess repertoire richness: RTK rarefaction, the Chao1 estimator, and Recon v2.1 estimates of unobserved clonotypes. Generation probabilities for all TCRbeta clonotypes obtained by the gDNA method from four donors were computed using OLGA. TCRdb mirrors the immuneACCESS table, restricted to in-frame sequences. Some clones are absent from its copies; in checked studies, under half trace to an unresolved V gene, and the reason for the others is unknown. V, J and clone size are those of that table, while D and trimming were read from the DNA. The sample has about 1.9 million clones on record, about 93% of them singletons. Clones ranked in the top ten supply less than 2% of the sample.

As regards this clone: The antigen this receptor binds is unknown. No much larger clonotype is one base removed from it; base qualities were not supplied.

From its cysteine to its phenylalanine, the CDR3 spans 15 amino acids. The read is trimmed to its CDR3 DNA, 45 bases read in frame from base 1. CDR1 is given as SGDLS and CDR2 as YYNGEE, both from the germline V gene. The germline V end is reduced by 4 bases and the J end by 6 bases; junction bases left unmatched: 13. For the CD8 naive samples, CD45RO-negative cells were positively selected for CCR7, yielding a CD45RA+CCR7+ population from which TemRA cells were excluded. The donors were healthy, HIV-negative adults who had no recently reported acute infections or vaccinations. Every donor was a Caucasian adult residing in Nashville, Tennessee, USA. Blood was collected by leukapheresis, and PBMCs were isolated by Ficoll-Histopaque density gradient centrifugation and then cryopreserved in liquid nitrogen vapor phase. Analytical flow cytometry was used to check the purity and quantity of every magnetically sorted T cell population. From each sorted fraction, genomic DNA was isolated and quantified by UV absorbance on a Nanodrop 2000c.

The clonotype was recovered from a man in his late teens or twenties in good health. Some clones in this sample may be carry-over from other donors' samples. The sample was naive CD8+ T cells from PBMCs. Sample cell subset or site, as interpreted from the label and publication: CD45RA+CCR7+. The sequence joins TRBV9 to TRBJ2-7; a stretch of 7 junction bases matches TRBD2. In nucleotides, the sequence is TGTGCCAGCAGCCCCGGACTAGAGGTGGGCCTCGAGCAGTACTTC. The encoded protein is CASSPGLEVGLEQYF. Beyond the CDR3, the reference TRBV9 and TRBJ2-7 genes provide the residues; the full variable domain reads: DSGVTQTPKHLITATGQRVTLRCSPRSGDLSVYWYQQSLDQGLQFLIQYYNGEERAKGNILERFSAQQFPDLHSELNLSSLELGDSALYFCASSPGLEVGLEQYFGPGTRLTVT.